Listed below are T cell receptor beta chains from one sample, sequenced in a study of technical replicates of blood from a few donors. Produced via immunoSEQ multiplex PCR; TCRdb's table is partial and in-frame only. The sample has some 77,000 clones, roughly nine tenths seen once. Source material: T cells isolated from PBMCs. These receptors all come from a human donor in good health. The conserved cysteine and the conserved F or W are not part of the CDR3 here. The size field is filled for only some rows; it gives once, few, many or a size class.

cdr3_aa: ASSPETGPYSYEQY
v_call: TRBV18
j_call: TRBJ2-7
clone_size: -

cdr3_aa: AWSVLLNQPQH
v_call: TRBV30
j_call: TRBJ1-5
clone_size: -

cdr3_aa: ASSSSSYEQY
v_call: TRBV5-4
j_call: TRBJ2-7
clone_size: -

cdr3_aa: ATSILAGATYNEQF
v_call: TRBV15
j_call: TRBJ2-1
clone_size: -

cdr3_aa: ASGWTPGEQY
v_call: TRBV12-5
j_call: TRBJ2-7
clone_size: -

cdr3_aa: ASSELGASYEQY
v_call: TRBV2
j_call: TRBJ2-7
clone_size: few

cdr3_aa: ASSLSLGGSYGYT
v_call: TRBV28
j_call: TRBJ1-2
clone_size: once

cdr3_aa: ASGLAGSRFGTYNEQF
v_call: TRBV7-9
j_call: TRBJ2-1
clone_size: once

cdr3_aa: ASSYGDSRFKDGYT
v_call: TRBV6-6
j_call: TRBJ1-2
clone_size: once

cdr3_aa: ASTYSSGSGETQY
v_call: TRBV7-2
j_call: TRBJ2-5
clone_size: -

cdr3_aa: ASSQQTSGRGKSYEQY
v_call: TRBV5-1
j_call: TRBJ2-7
clone_size: -

cdr3_aa: ASSSGESYEQY
v_call: TRBV27
j_call: TRBJ2-7
clone_size: once

cdr3_aa: ASSDGRVQPQH
v_call: TRBV25-1
j_call: TRBJ1-5
clone_size: -